The 9 T cell receptor beta chains listed next were all sequenced from one sample in a study of cytomegalovirus exposure and HLA in healthy donors. PCR primers comprised 60 Vbeta and 13 Jbeta primers. TCRdb's copy holds only in-frame clones and misses some; the assay was immunoSEQ multiplex PCR. The sample lists 150,000 to 200,000 clones; 75% were seen once. Sample: PBMCs. The receptors were sampled from a man aged 18 to 30 in good health and CMV-seropositive.

This clone was observed a few times. The rearrangement uses TRBV6-5 and TRBJ2-7; D gene unclear. V was pared by 5 bases and J by 6 bases, with 8 bases between. Germline lookup yields CDR1 MNHEY and CDR2 SVGAGI. This CDR3 is 11 amino acids long. CDR3 region: CASSVQSEQYF. DNA for the CDR3: TGTGCCAGCAGTGTCCAGTCCGAGCAGTACTTC.

This chain joins TRBV30 and TRBJ2-7; a possible D gene is TRBD2 (5 bases). From germline, CDR1 is GTSNPN and CDR2 SVGIG (reference sequence). This CDR3 region has 16 residues. Trimming pared 3 bases from V and 6 bases from J, leaving 24 bases between. In DNA form, the CDR3 reads TGTGCCTGGAGCCCACAAGGGAGAAGTCCCAGACCCGAGCAGTACTTC. Translation gives CAWSPQGRSPRPEQYF.

The V gene is TRBV11-2, the J gene TRBJ1-5; D might be TRBD1 (5 bases). The germline V gene encodes CDR1 SGHAT and CDR2 FQNNGV. The length of the CDR3 is 14 residues. Trimming took off 5 bases at V and 6 bases at J, with 14 bases between the two ends. The CDR3 spells CASSPDTPGQPQHF. Written as DNA, the CDR3 is TGTGCCAGCAGCCCGGACACCCCAGGTCAGCCCCAGCATTTT.

The chain links TRBV7-9 to TRBJ1-3; D perhaps matches TRBD1 (5 bases). Trimming stripped 4 bases from V and 6 bases from J, with 16 bases between. Germline CDR1 reads SEHNR; CDR2 reads FQNEAQ (reference sequence). The CDR3 spans 15 residues. The chain's CDR3 is CASSSDPGLKNTIYF. CDR3 DNA sequence: TGTGCCAGCAGCTCAGACCCGGGACTCAAAAACACCATATATTTT.

This sequence joins TRBV4-1 and TRBJ2-3; the D gene is possibly TRBD2 (5 bases). From germline, CDR1 is MGHRA and CDR2 YSYEKL. V was shortened by 0 bases and J by 0 bases, with 10 bases between the two germline ends. The CDR3 sequence is 16 residues long. CDR3 loop: CASSQEQSGSTDTQYF. CDR3 bases: TGCGCCAGCAGCCAAGAACAAAGCGGAAGCACAGATACGCAGTATTTT.

As regards this clone: Other DNA sequences in this sample translate to the same CDR3. The gene calls are TRBV5-1 and TRBJ2-3; maybe TRBD2 (6 bases). This CDR3 region has 15 residues. V lost 0 bases and J lost 0, with 8 bases in between. Germline CDR1 is SGHRS and CDR2 is YFSETQ. CDR3 bases: TGCGCCAGCAGCTTGGGGGGGACTAGCACAGATACGCAGTATTTT. Its protein is CASSLGGTSTDTQYF.

For the CDR3, the DNA is TGTGCCAGCAGCTTAGACCAGGCCCTAAACACTGAAGCTTTCTTT. Protein: CASSLDQALNTEAFF. This rearrangement joins TRBV7-3 to TRBJ1-1; no firm D call. This CDR3 is 15 amino acids long. Trimming pared 2 bases from V and 2 bases from J, leaving 12 bases between. From germline, CDR1 is SGHTA and CDR2 FQGTGA.

V gene TRBV7-2 combines with J gene TRBJ2-7; no firm D call. The CDR3 is made up of 11 amino acids. Germline lookup yields CDR1 SGHTA and CDR2 FQGNSA. The V end lost 3 bases, the J end lost 6 bases, and 6 bases lay between the germline ends. In DNA, the CDR3 is TGTGCCAGCAGCTTGTTCAGCGAGCAGTACTTC. Amino acid sequence: CASSLFSEQYF. The full variable domain, in which reference TRBV7-2 and TRBJ2-7 provide the parts outside the CDR3, is GAGVSQSPSNKVTEKGKDVELRCDPISGHTALYWYRQSLGQGLEFLIYFQGNSAPDKSGLPSDRFSAERTGGSVSTLTIQRTQQEDSAVYLCASSLFSEQYFGPGTRLTVT.

This clone was picked up a small number of times. The chain joins TRBV19 to TRBJ1-5; 7 bases line up with TRBD1. This CDR3 region has 15 residues. V shed 10 bases, J shed 7 bases, and the junction held 16 bases outside the gene matches. CDR1 is LNHDA, CDR2 SQIVND, per germline (reference sequence). CDR3 DNA: TGTGCCACTGCCCGGGCAGGGGGGTTGCGGCAGCCCCAGCATTTT. This translates into CATARAGGLRQPQHF.